The source of this T cell receptor (beta chain) is a study of shared T cell receptors in the human thymus. The V gene end was trimmed by 0 bases and the J gene end by 4 bases; junction bases not matched to a gene: 17. This CDR3 spans 19 amino acids. Germline CDR1 and CDR2: SGHDN and FVKESK. TCRdb keeps only in-frame clones here, not all; method: immunoSEQ multiplex PCR. In the table there are 55,000 to 80,000 clones, more than 90% of which are singletons. The chain is built from TRBV14 and TRBJ1-2; 7 bases are a match to TRBD1. The source is a human donor. The sequencing sample was made of thymocytes. CDR3 in amino acids: CASSQDFLTGDQGSYGYTF. The CDR3 DNA follows: TGTGCCAGCAGCCAAGATTTCCTAACAGGGGATCAGGGAAGCTATGGCTACACCTTC.